Listed here is a single T cell receptor beta chain. As yet, its antigen is unknown. This specimen belongs to a study of shared clonotypes between healthy human individuals. General study results and limits: Exclusively blood specimens were collected; tissue repertoires likely differ.

Sequencing was performed with immunoSEQ multiplex PCR; in TCRdb, only in-frame clones are kept and a portion is missing. The table shows 2,100,000 or so clones, with approximately 96% occurring only once. Sequenced input: naive CD4+ T cells sorted from blood. This sample's subset: CD45RA+ positively selected. The receptor's source is a man aged 18 to 30 in good health.

The CDR3 reads CASSFPQALGYTF. Here the CDR3 DNA reads TGTGCCAGCAGCTTCCCCCAGGCGTTGGGCTACACCTTC. The chain combines TRBV5-4 with TRBJ1-2; no clear D gene. The length of the CDR3 is 13 residues. In germline, CDR1 is SGHNT, CDR2 YYREEE (reference sequence). V shed 2 bases and J shed 8 bases, with 13 bases lying between them.